This T cell receptor (beta chain) was recorded in a study of human T cells and chemical hapten exposure. This CDR3 contains 13 residues. J lost 5 bases, V lost 10 bases, and 10 bases had no gene match. Germline V gene sequence: CDR1 SNHLY, CDR2 FYNNEI. TCRdb independently ran MiXCR on the RACE reads; one entry per CDR3 protein. This table holds roughly 150,000 distinct CDR3 sequences, 28% found once. To note about this clonotype: Its matching antigen is unknown.

Specified time point: patch test 3, about 24 weeks after DPC sensitization. Treatment specified: therapeutic diphenylcyclopropenone sensitization with weekly scalp DPC. Suited to DPC and affected by alopecia, the donors ranged from 18 to 70 years old. Study observations and caveats: Expanded TCRs produced significantly more large CDR3 similarity clusters than controls did.

This TCR derives from a woman younger than 30 with alopecia areata. Some clones in this sample may be carry-over from other donors' samples. This sample comprised whole blood, obtained in connection with sensitization to the hapten diphenylcyclopropenone (DPC). The chain is built from TRBV2 and TRBJ1-2, with TRBD1 matching over 7 bases. CDR3: CATSPTGKYGYTF. DNA for the CDR3: TGTGCCACCTCTCCGACAGGGAAATATGGCTACACCTTC.